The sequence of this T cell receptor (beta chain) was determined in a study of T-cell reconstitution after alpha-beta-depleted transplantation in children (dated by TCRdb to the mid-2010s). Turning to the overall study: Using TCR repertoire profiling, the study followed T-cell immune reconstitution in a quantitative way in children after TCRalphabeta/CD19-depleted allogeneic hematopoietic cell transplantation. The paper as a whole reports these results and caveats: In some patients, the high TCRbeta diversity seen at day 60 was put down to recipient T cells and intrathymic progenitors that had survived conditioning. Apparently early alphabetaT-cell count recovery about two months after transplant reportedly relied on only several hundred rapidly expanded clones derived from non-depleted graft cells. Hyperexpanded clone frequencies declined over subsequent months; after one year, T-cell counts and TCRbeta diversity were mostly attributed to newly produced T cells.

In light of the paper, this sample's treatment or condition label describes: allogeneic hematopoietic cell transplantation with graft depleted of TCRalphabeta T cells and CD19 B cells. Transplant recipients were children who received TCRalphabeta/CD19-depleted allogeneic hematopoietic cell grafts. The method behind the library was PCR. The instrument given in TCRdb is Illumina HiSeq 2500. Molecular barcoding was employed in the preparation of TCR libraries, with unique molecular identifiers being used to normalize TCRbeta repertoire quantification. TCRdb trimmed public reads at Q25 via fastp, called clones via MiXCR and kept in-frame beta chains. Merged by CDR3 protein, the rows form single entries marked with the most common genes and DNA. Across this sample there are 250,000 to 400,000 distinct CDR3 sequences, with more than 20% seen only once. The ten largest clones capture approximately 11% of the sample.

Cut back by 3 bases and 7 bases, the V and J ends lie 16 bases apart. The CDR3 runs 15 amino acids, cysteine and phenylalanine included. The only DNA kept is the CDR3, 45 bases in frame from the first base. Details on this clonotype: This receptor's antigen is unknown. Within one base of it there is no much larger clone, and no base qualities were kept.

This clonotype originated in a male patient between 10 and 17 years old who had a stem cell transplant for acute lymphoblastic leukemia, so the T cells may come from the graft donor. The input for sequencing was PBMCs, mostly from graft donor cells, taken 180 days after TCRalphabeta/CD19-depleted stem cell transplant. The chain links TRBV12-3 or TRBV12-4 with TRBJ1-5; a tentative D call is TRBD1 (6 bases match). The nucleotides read TGTGCCAGCAGTTTCACCGGGGACACAGGGCAGCCCCAGCATTTT. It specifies CASSFTGDTGQPQHF.